This TCR beta chain was observed in a study of blood T cell repertoires in COVID-19. Overall study context: Acute and convalescent COVID-19 specimens originated in the United States, Italy and Spain. T cells, B-cell-depleted T cells, or PBMCs provided the cDNA or gDNA that served as material.

The germline CDR1 and CDR2 sequences are LGHDT and YNNKEL (reference sequence). The CDR3 has 16 amino acids. The V segment lost 5 bases and the J segment 0 bases; nucleotides outside the gene matches: 8. Per the original data handling: By means of reference gene primer amplification, nucleated cell counts were estimated. Measured with immunoSEQ multiplex PCR; TCRdb has only the in-frame clones, and not every one. V and J calls and clone size are those listed in that table; D and trimming were worked out from the DNA. This table holds 200,000 to 250,000 clones, 92% found once. The sequenced sample was peripheral blood. The chain links TRBV3-1 (or the pseudogene TRBV3-2) to TRBJ2-7, with 9 bases lining up with TRBD2. The source is a man between 25 and 39 years old with acute or convalescent COVID-19. CDR3 DNA: TGTGCCAGCAGCGAAGGGCTAGCGGGGAGCTCCTACGAGCAGTACTTC. The encoded protein is CASSEGLAGSSYEQYF.